This is a list of T cell receptor beta chains from one sample in a study of breast tumors, draining lymph nodes, adjacent tissues. MiXCR, applied by TCRdb to the multiplex PCR reads, yields one record per CDR3 protein. In the table there are over 200,000 distinct CDR3 sequences, approximately 31% of which are singletons. The sequenced sample was axillary lymph node tissue. These receptors were collected from a female donor with breast cancer. Some clones in this sample may be carry-over from other donors' samples. The conserved cysteine and the conserved F or W are not part of the CDR3 here. The size field is filled for only some rows; it gives once, few, many or a size class.

>many|TRBJ1-5|TRBV20-1
SARDTGGRPAQH
>many|TRBJ2-2|TRBV15
ATSSLKRASGKGSGELF
>many|TRBJ1-2|TRBV7-9
ASGPYGYT
>many|TRBJ2-1|TRBV10-2
ASSYGNSYNEQF
>many|TRBJ1-4|TRBV2
ASSNRASNEKLF
>few|TRBJ1-1|TRBV20-1
SARGGYTEAF
>many|TRBJ2-2|TRBV6-2/TRBV6-3
ASRPTGSTGELF
>many|TRBJ2-2|TRBV9
ASSVVVGGVGELF
>many|TRBJ2-2|TRBV5-5
ASSPLGTGGGELF
>many|TRBJ2-7|TRBV6-6
ASTSAGGDYEQY
>many|TRBJ2-2|TRBV19
ASGDGRSIIGELF
>many|TRBJ2-5|TRBV3-1
ASSQGLGQGQETQY
>.|TRBJ2-2|TRBV20-1
SASINTGGPF
>few|TRBJ1-1|TRBV29-1
SVQGNKPPEAF
>many|TRBJ2-5|TRBV7-6
ASSSTSSGIGETQY
>.|TRBJ2-7|TRBV7-2
ATDMDRAYEQY
>.|TRBJ1-5|TRBV20-1
SARSRNQPQH
>.|TRBJ2-1|TRBV27
ASSSPLAGRYNEQF
>many|TRBJ2-7|TRBV11-2
ASSLYPDHEQY
>many|TRBJ2-5|TRBV19
ASSTGLAGGQETQY
>.|TRBJ1-1|TRBV2
ASTADRPNTEAF
>.|TRBJ2-3|TRBV20-1
SAMSGRAGTDTQY
>.|TRBJ1-6|TRBV5-1
ASSLVGNSPLH
>once|TRBJ1-1|TRBV6-1
ASSEIGAF
>many|TRBJ2-5|TRBV9
ASSVGVRWGETQY
>.|TRBJ1-5|TRBV20-1
SASQQGRRTNQSQH
>.|TRBJ2-1|TRBV6-5
ASSYSGSSSYNEQF
>few|TRBJ1-1|TRBV29-1
SGREEAF
>many|TRBJ2-3|TRBV3-2
ASSVAGGPEDTQY
>many|TRBJ1-3|TRBV3-1
ASIAGAGNTIY
>many|TRBJ1-1|TRBV11-3
ASSRGSTTEAF
>many|TRBJ2-5|TRBV19
ASSFGGGEETQY
>.|TRBJ1-1|TRBV20-1
SARERGRDTEAF
>many|TRBJ2-7|TRBV7-8
ASSLLQGRLHEQY
>.|TRBJ1-4|TRBV20-1
SADGTGDEKLF
>many|TRBJ2-7|TRBV7-6
ASSFGTSGREQY
>many|TRBJ2-1|TRBV4-1
ASSQSISEQF
>many|TRBJ2-7|TRBV2
ASSGEWEEQY
>many|TRBJ2-5|TRBV7-3
ASSLSGGQVVETQY
>many|TRBJ1-4|TRBV11-2
ASSAIGTDNEKLF
>many|TRBJ2-7|TRBV6-6
ASVWGTSGGYEQY
>many|TRBJ2-1|TRBV11-3
ASSSRGGDEQF
>many|TRBJ2-3|TRBV7-9
ASSRSPWTSLAGGGDTQY
>many|TRBJ2-1|TRBV12-5
ASGQYNEQF
>.|TRBJ2-7|TRBV12-3/TRBV12-4
ASSSGGLGRLYEQY
>many|TRBJ2-7|TRBV7-9
ASRPFREDYEQY
>many|TRBJ1-3|TRBV7-9
ARTDTSGNTIY
>many|TRBJ2-7|TRBV9
ASSVAPTSGSNYEQY
>many|TRBJ1-5|TRBV19
ASRPRAGNRNQPQH
>many|TRBJ1-3|TRBV29-1
SVWDRGPGNTIY
>many|TRBJ1-3|TRBV5-1
ASSLGGGNGNTIY
>.|TRBJ2-7|TRBV30
AWSVLGTGADEQY
>many|TRBJ1-6|TRBV12-3/TRBV12-4
ASSFGVGSPLH
>many|TRBJ2-1|TRBV30
AWSVGGREQF
>many|TRBJ2-3|TRBV29-1
SVGGSSDTQY
>many|TRBJ2-7|TRBV6-6
ASRPGQSYEQY
>many|TRBJ2-3|TRBV9
ASSAGTSGSDTQY